The source of this TCR beta chain is a study of blood T cells in healthy people across ages. Study-level information: Per two T cells, template switching captured roughly one barcoded beta molecule. Study-level findings and limits: The CMV status of each donor remained undetermined, and this could have confounded shifts in expanded clonotypes. Estimates of total diversity, which came from one million sequenced T cells, were considered to be underestimates.

Isolation of PBMCs gave at least 7 million cells per sample. This clonotype was counted between two and nine times. The antigen is not known. The CDR3 spans 13 residues. Germline values: CDR1 ENHRY, CDR2 SYGVKD. V was pared by 1 base and J by 6 bases, with 9 bases between. The use of a sample-barcoded 5' primer and a J-beta primer mix characterized a second PCR of roughly 6 to 11 cycles. TCRdb re-derived calls from the 5' RACE reads in MiXCR, one entry per CDR3 protein. The sample has 700,000 to 900,000 distinct CDR3 sequences, 50% to 65% seen once. Material: blood. The chain combines TRBV10-3 with TRBJ1-1, with D possibly TRBD1 on 5 matching bases. The receptor's source is an elderly man in good health. CDR3 sequence (DNA): TGTGCCATCAGTGAGTGGGGGGTCCCTGAAGCTTTCTTT. Residues: CAISEWGVPEAFF.